The 32 T cell receptor beta chains below all came from one sample that was sequenced in a study of shared clonotypes between healthy human individuals. Positively selected for CCR7, the CD45RO-negative cells used as naive CD8 cells excluded terminally differentiated effector memory CD45RA+ cells. Data came from immunoSEQ multiplex PCR; TCRdb stores just in-frame clones and leaves some out. The sample has about 2.1 million clones, approximately 94% seen once. Source material: naive CD8+ T cells from PBMCs. These receptor sequences come from a man aged 18 to 30 in good health. Some clones in this sample may be carry-over from other donors' samples.

The chain combines TRBV5-5 with TRBJ1-4; 9 nucleotides agree with TRBD1. Germline CDR1 and CDR2: SGHKS and YYEKEE (reference sequence). With V trimmed by 1 base and J by 2 bases, 9 bases remained unmatched. The CDR3 has 18 residues. The CDR3 reads CASSLPSGTGRTNEKLFF. CDR3 DNA: TGTGCCAGCAGCTTGCCGTCGGGGACAGGGAGGACTAATGAAAAACTGTTTTTT.

The chain carries TRBV27 and TRBJ2-1, with unresolved D. V was shortened by 2 bases and J by 2 bases, with 10 bases between the two germline ends. The CDR3 runs 15 residues. In germline, CDR1 is MNHEY, CDR2 SMNVEV (reference sequence). CDR3 sequence: CASSLVGGPYNEQFF. The CDR3, as DNA: TGTGCCAGCAGTTTAGTGGGCGGACCCTACAATGAGCAGTTCTTC.

This sequence joins TRBV7-9 and TRBJ2-1; 13 bases are a match to TRBD2. CDR1 and CDR2 (germline): SEHNR, FQNEAQ (reference sequence). With V trimmed by 3 bases and J by 6 bases, 11 bases remained unmatched. CDR3 size: 18 residues. CDR3 coding DNA: TGTGCCAGCAGCTTTCAGAAGGGGACTAGCGGGGATAGCAATGAGCAGTTCTTC. Protein sequence: CASSFQKGTSGDSNEQFF.

This rearrangement joins TRBV19 to TRBJ2-7, with TRBD2 identical over 7 bases. This CDR3 contains 14 residues. The V gene's germline CDR1 is LNHDA and CDR2 SQIVND (reference sequence). V lost 8 bases to trimming and J lost 7 bases; unmatched junction nucleotides: 14. The CDR3 is CASGETMREREQYF. For the CDR3, the DNA is TGTGCCAGTGGAGAGACTATGCGGGAGAGAGAGCAGTACTTC.

The genes are TRBV6-5 and TRBJ2-5; the D is unclear. V dropped 7 bases and J dropped 5 bases, with 14 bases sitting between them. Germline lookup yields CDR1 MNHEY and CDR2 SVGAGI. The CDR3 has 13 residues. The CDR3 nucleotides read TGTGCCAGCAACCCCCGGGCGCTGGAGACCCAGTACTTC. As protein: CASNPRALETQYF.

As concerns this clone: The identical CDR3 is also encoded by other nucleotide sequences in the sample. The V call is TRBV15, the J call TRBJ2-3; no clear D. V gave up 1 base and J gave up 0 bases, with 5 bases separating them. The CDR3 consists of 14 residues. The germline V gene has CDR1 LNHNV and CDR2 YYDKDF (reference sequence). The CDR3 reads CATSRAGSTDTQYF. CDR3 bases: TGTGCCACCAGCAGAGCGGGTAGCACAGATACGCAGTATTTT.

This rearrangement joins TRBV4-2 to TRBJ2-3, with TRBD2 identical over 7 bases. This CDR3 has 18 amino acids. The V gene end was trimmed by 4 bases and the J gene end by 0 bases; junction bases not matched to a gene: 13. CDR1 and CDR2 (germline): LGHNA, YNFKEQ. The CDR3 spells CASSLVDLQRGSTDTQYF. DNA for the CDR3: TGTGCCAGCAGCCTCGTCGACCTGCAGCGGGGAAGCACAGATACGCAGTATTTT.

The chain carries TRBV11-1 and TRBJ2-5, with 7 bases fitting TRBD2. J lost 2 bases, V lost 1 base, and 7 bases had no gene match. Germline CDR1 and CDR2: SGHAT and FQDESV (reference sequence). CDR3 length: 16 amino acids. DNA for the CDR3: TGTGCCAGCAGCTTAGTGTCTAGCGGATATCAAGAGACCCAGTACTTC. Amino acid sequence: CASSLVSSGYQETQYF.

The rearrangement uses TRBV2 and TRBJ2-7, with D possibly TRBD1 on 6 matching bases. CDR3 size: 13 residues. Germline-derived CDR1 and CDR2 are SNHLY and FYNNEI. Trimming stripped 6 bases from V and 2 bases from J, with 11 bases between. The CDR3 DNA reads as TGTGCCAGCAGGGACACAGGGACCTACGAGCAGTACTTC. It codes for CASRDTGTYEQYF.

This rearrangement joins TRBV14 to TRBJ1-1, with D hard to call. V dropped 3 bases and J dropped 3 bases, with 14 bases sitting between them. The germline V gene encodes CDR1 SGHDN and CDR2 FVKESK. This CDR3 is 15 amino acids long. The DNA for the CDR3 is TGTGCCAGCAGCCAGCTGTTCCCCATGGACACTGAAGCTTTCTTT. Its translation is CASSQLFPMDTEAFF.

The chain combines TRBV7-3 with TRBJ2-7, with D possibly called TRBD1 or TRBD2 (5 bases each). Deletions cut 2 bases from V and 2 bases from J, with 10 bases between. Germline V gene data show CDR1 as SGHTA and CDR2 as FQGTGA. The CDR3 loop spans 14 amino acids. The CDR3 here is CASSLGTGAYEQYF. CDR3 in DNA: TGTGCCAGCAGCTTAGGGACGGGCGCCTACGAGCAGTACTTC.

The rearrangement links TRBV15 to TRBJ1-1; 9 bases are a match to TRBD1. The germline CDR1 and CDR2 sequences are LNHNV and YYDKDF (reference sequence). V shed 8 bases, J shed 0 bases, and the junction held 4 bases outside the gene matches. The CDR3 consists of 14 residues. The CDR3 region is CATQQGAMNTEAFF. CDR3 nucleotides: TGTGCCACCCAACAGGGGGCTATGAACACTGAAGCTTTCTTT.

V is TRBV4-1 and J is TRBJ2-7; 8 bases fit TRBD2. This CDR3 spans 13 amino acids. J was trimmed by 5 bases and V by 2 bases; bases with no gene match: 2. The germline CDR1 and CDR2 sequences are MGHRA and YSYEKL. CDR3 bases: TGCGCCAGCAGCCAATCGGGAGGGGACGAGCAGTACTTC. As protein: CASSQSGGDEQYF.

This chain links TRBV9 with TRBJ2-1; a weak D match, TRBD2 (5 bases). Germline lookup yields CDR1 SGDLS and CDR2 YYNGEE. The V and J ends lost 0 bases and 7 bases respectively, with 23 bases between them. This CDR3 spans 18 amino acids. The CDR3 DNA reads as TGTGCCAGCAGCGTAGCACGGCCGGAGGAGCCCACGTTGAATGAGCAGTTCTTC. This codes for CASSVARPEEPTLNEQFF.

The J gene is TRBJ2-4, the V gene TRBV9, with 9 bases fitting TRBD2. V lost 2 bases and J lost 8; bases outside the gene matches: 5. Germline values: CDR1 SGDLS, CDR2 YYNGEE. The CDR3 covers 14 residues. Written as DNA, the CDR3 is TGTGCCAGCAGCGTCTTTAGCGGGAGCCACATTCAGTACTTC. This gives the protein CASSVFSGSHIQYF. Based on the CDR3 plus reference TRBV9 and TRBJ2-4, the full variable domain is DSGVTQTPKHLITATGQRVTLRCSPRSGDLSVYWYQQSLDQGLQFLIQYYNGEERAKGNILERFSAQQFPDLHSELNLSSLELGDSALYFCASSVFSGSHIQYFGAGTRLSVL.

A single count supports this clone. The chain uses TRBV5-6 and TRBJ1-2; D remains ambiguous. Trimming left V 1 base short and J 1 base short, with 5 bases between. This CDR3 has 13 amino acids. Per germline, CDR1 SGHDT and CDR2 YYEEEE. In DNA, the CDR3 is TGTGCCAGCAGCTTGACAGTTAACTATGGCTACACCTTC. Translation gives CASSLTVNYGYTF.

The chain uses TRBV6-5 and TRBJ1-3; D perhaps matches TRBD1 (5 bases). Germline V CDR1 and CDR2: MNHEY, SVGAGI. This CDR3 is 15 amino acids long. Trimming removed 6 bases from V and 2 bases from J, with 14 bases in between. DNA for the CDR3: TGTGCCAGCAGCCAAGGGACGACTCCTGGAAACACCATATATTTT. Translating gives CASSQGTTPGNTIYF.

This rearrangement joins TRBV6-5 to TRBJ2-1, with 8 nucleotides matching TRBD2. Germline CDR1 and CDR2: MNHEY and SVGAGI. The CDR3 has 14 amino acids. With V trimmed by 0 bases and J by 10 bases, 5 bases remained unmatched. The CDR3 loop reads CASSYSNGGGEQFF. CDR3 in DNA: TGTGCCAGCAGTTACTCGAATGGCGGGGGGGAGCAGTTCTTC.

The chain combines TRBV13 with TRBJ2-5; 10 bases line up with TRBD2. V shed 5 bases and J 5 bases; nucleotides not matched to a gene: 8. Germline-derived CDR1 and CDR2 are PRHDT and FYEKMQ (reference sequence). The CDR3 runs to 15 residues. The CDR3 is CASSHPSGSFETQYF. As DNA, the CDR3 is TGTGCCAGCAGCCATCCTAGCGGGAGCTTTGAGACCCAGTACTTC.

The chain is built from TRBV6-6 and TRBJ2-7; D unclear. Germline values: CDR1 MNHNY, CDR2 SVGAGI (reference sequence). The CDR3 is 15 amino acids. Trimming cost V 2 bases and J 3 bases, with 14 bases left between them. CDR3 bases: TGTGCCAGCAGTTACCGGGCTAACCAGGTCTACGAGCAGTACTTC. This translates into CASSYRANQVYEQYF.

Details on this clone: Without the conserved terminal phenylalanine or tryptophan, this CDR3 likely stems from a read error. No DNA is shown, since the ends of the CDR3 on it are uncertain; the CDR3 is the one TCRdb lists. This chain links TRBV7-9 with TRBJ1-3. Germline V gives CDR1 SEHNR, CDR2 FQNEAQ (reference sequence). Termini included, the CDR3 measures 11 amino acids. CDR3: CASSLMGGEMR.

The DNA for the CDR3 is TGTGCCTGGAGTGTCCCAGCCATTGAAGCTTTCTTT. Translating gives CAWSVPAIEAFF. J is TRBJ1-1 and V is TRBV30; D remains ambiguous. This CDR3 region has 12 residues. Germline assignment: CDR1 GTSNPN and CDR2 SVGIG (reference sequence). With 0 bases removed from V and 7 bases from J, the gap between germline ends came to 9 bases.

The chain carries TRBV6-5 and TRBJ2-7; D remains unclear. The ends were cut back, 5 bases at V and 3 bases at J, with 11 bases in the middle. Per the germline V gene, CDR1 is MNHEY and CDR2 is SVGAGI. The CDR3 loop spans 13 amino acids. For the CDR3, the DNA is TGTGCCAGCAGTCTACAGAAAAACTACGAGCAGTACTTC. Translation gives CASSLQKNYEQYF.

The gene calls are TRBV6-5 and TRBJ2-7, with D perhaps TRBD2 (5 bases). V shed 11 bases and J shed 6 bases, with 14 bases lying between them. The CDR3 is 11 residues long. CDR1 is MNHEY and CDR2 is SVGAGI in the germline V gene. The CDR3 region has the DNA TGTGCCGCCGGCCCCCGGGGCGAGCAGTACTTC. Its translation: CAAGPRGEQYF.

The chain couples TRBV28 to TRBJ1-1; the match to TRBD1 covers 7 bases. CDR3 size: 14 residues. The germline gives CDR1 MDHEN, CDR2 SYDVKM. J lost 4 bases, V lost 6 bases, and 8 bases had no gene match. The CDR3 here is CASRAVYRGTEAFF. For the CDR3, the DNA is TGTGCCAGCAGGGCGGTTTACAGGGGCACTGAAGCTTTCTTT.

CDR3 residues: CASSPGQGTSPLHF. The CDR3 bases are TGTGCCAGCAGCCCGGGACAGGGAACTTCACCCCTCCACTTT. The rearrangement links TRBV28 to TRBJ1-6; 9 bases line up with TRBD1. The J segment lost 9 bases and the V segment lost 6 bases, leaving 6 bases of the junction unmatched. The CDR3 contains 14 residues. Germline-derived CDR1 and CDR2 are MDHEN and SYDVKM.

The chain carries TRBV11-2 and TRBJ2-5, with TRBD1 matching over 7 bases. Germline CDR1 SGHAT, CDR2 FQNNGV. The CDR3 covers 15 residues. Trimming at V came to 4 bases and at J to 5 bases, leaving 10 bases not matched to a gene. CDR3 protein: CASSSRQGSSETQYF. The CDR3 nucleotides read TGTGCCAGCAGCTCCCGACAGGGTAGCAGCGAGACCCAGTACTTC.

V gene TRBV30 combines with J gene TRBJ1-1; D is ambiguous. This CDR3 has 12 amino acids. Germline V gives CDR1 GTSNPN, CDR2 SVGIG (reference sequence). V was trimmed by 5 bases and J by 4 bases, leaving 11 bases between them. The CDR3 DNA sequence: TGTGCCTGGGGCCATTGGGGCACTGAAGCTTTCTTT. Amino acid sequence: CAWGHWGTEAFF.

In the case of this clone: The sample holds other DNA sequences that translate to the same CDR3. CDR3 sequence reads: CASSDSYEQYF. The CDR3 DNA sequence: TGTGCCAGCAGTGACTCCTACGAGCAGTACTTC. J is TRBJ2-7 and V is TRBV25-1, with D unresolved. V shed 3 bases and J shed 0 bases, with 0 bases lying between them. Germline assignment: CDR1 MGHDK and CDR2 SYGVNS. This CDR3 region has 11 residues.

This chain links TRBV18 with TRBJ2-1; 10 bases map to TRBD2. V lost 2 bases to trimming and J lost 9 bases; unmatched junction nucleotides: 7. Germline lookup yields CDR1 KGHSH and CDR2 LQKENI. The CDR3 totals 15 residues. CDR3 in amino acids: CASSPTAGGPIEQFF. CDR3 nucleotides: TGTGCCAGCTCACCAACAGCGGGAGGGCCCATTGAGCAGTTCTTC.

The chain is built from TRBV21-1 and TRBJ2-7. TRBV21-1 is a documented pseudogene. The CDR3 spans 17 residues. The CDR3 DNA follows: TGTGCCAGCAGCAAAGATGAGGGAGAGAGGGGCTCCTACGAGCAGTACTTC. It specifies CASSKDEGERGSYEQYF.

J is TRBJ2-4 and V is TRBV27; 7 bases are a match to TRBD2. The germline gives CDR1 MNHEY, CDR2 SMNVEV (reference sequence). The CDR3 has 15 residues. V gave up 3 bases and J gave up 5 bases; unmatched junction bases: 7. This chain's CDR3 is CASSFKGLAENIQYF. The CDR3 DNA is TGTGCCAGCAGTTTCAAAGGTCTAGCGGAAAACATTCAGTACTTC.